Following are 17 T cell receptor beta chains from one sample sequenced in a study of blood T cells in healthy people across ages. A second PCR of 7 to 11 cycles used a sample-barcoded 5' primer and a J-beta primer mix. MiXCR, run by TCRdb on the 5' RACE reads, gives a single entry per CDR3 protein. The top ten clones hold roughly a fifth of a sample with some 690,000 distinct CDR3 sequences, roughly 20% of them seen once. The sequencing sample was made of blood. Receptor source: a man in his 70s in good health.

This clonotype has just a few counts. V and J are TRBV7-2 and TRBJ2-3; 13 bases are a match to TRBD2. The germline V gene encodes CDR1 SGHTA and CDR2 FQGNSA. The CDR3 has 16 amino acids. Losses at the gene ends were 4 bases for V and 5 bases for J; bases not matched to a gene: 6. The chain's CDR3 is CASSSGLAGARDTQYF. The CDR3, as DNA: TGTGCCAGCAGCTCAGGACTAGCGGGAGCCAGAGATACGCAGTATTTT. Using reference TRBV7-2 and TRBJ2-3 for the parts outside the CDR3, the full variable domain is GAGVSQSPSNKVTEKGKDVELRCDPISGHTALYWYRQSLGQGLEFLIYFQGNSAPDKSGLPSDRFSAERTGGSVSTLTIQRTQQEDSAVYLCASSSGLAGARDTQYFGPGTRLTVL.

CDR3 DNA sequence: TGTGCCAGCAGGACAGACTACAATGAGCAGTTCTTC. This gives the protein CASRTDYNEQFF. The chain uses TRBV7-9 and TRBJ2-1, with a weak D call TRBD1 (5 bases). V lost 6 bases, J lost 3 bases, and 6 bases lay in between. There are 12 residues in the CDR3. CDR1 is SEHNR and CDR2 is FQNEAQ in the germline V gene (reference sequence).

This clonotype occurred a few times. The chain couples TRBV2 to TRBJ2-7; possibly TRBD2 for D (6 bases). V lost 7 bases and J 6 bases, leaving 13 bases between the germline ends. The germline V gene has CDR1 SNHLY and CDR2 FYNNEI. This CDR3 spans 12 amino acids. The CDR3 DNA follows: TGTGCCAGCACCCTCGGGGACTCCGAGCAGTACTTC. It is translated as CASTLGDSEQYF. Based on the CDR3 plus reference TRBV2 and TRBJ2-7, the full variable domain is EPEVTQTPSHQVTQMGQEVILRCVPISNHLYFYWYRQILGQKVEFLVSFYNNEISEKSEIFDDQFSVERPDGSNFTLKIRSTKLEDSAMYFCASTLGDSEQYFGPGTRLTVT.

The rearrangement links TRBV7-9 to TRBJ2-1, with D possibly being TRBD1 or TRBD2 (5 bases each). In germline, CDR1 is SEHNR, CDR2 FQNEAQ (reference sequence). V dropped 0 bases and J dropped 5 bases, with 17 bases sitting between them. There are 17 residues in the CDR3. CDR3 coding DNA: TGTGCCAGCAGCTTAGCGAGACAAGGGACGGTAAACAATGAGCAGTTCTTC. It yields the protein CASSLARQGTVNNEQFF.

The gene calls are TRBV6-5 and TRBJ1-4; D is uncertain. Trimming took 6 bases from V and 0 from J, leaving 8 bases between them. Germline CDR1 and CDR2: MNHEY and SVGAGI. The CDR3 is 14 amino acids. The DNA of the CDR3 is TGTGCCAGCAGACCACACTCAACTAATGAAAAACTGTTTTTT. Encoded protein: CASRPHSTNEKLFF.

This chain joins TRBV20-1 and TRBJ2-1, with 16 bases aligning to TRBD2. The germline V gene has CDR1 DFQATT and CDR2 SNEGSKA (reference sequence). V was clipped by 2 bases and J by 3 bases; unmatched bases: 7. This CDR3 has 18 amino acids. CDR3 coding DNA: TGCAGTGCTAGATCCGGGACTAGCGGGAGGGGACTCTACAATGAGCAGTTCTTC. Translation gives CSARSGTSGRGLYNEQFF.

The rearrangement uses TRBV3-1 and TRBJ2-5, with D tentatively TRBD1 (6 bases). The CDR3 extends over 14 amino acids. Per germline, CDR1 LGHDT and CDR2 YNNKEL (reference sequence). Trimming pared 4 bases from V and 6 bases from J, leaving 15 bases between. The CDR3 DNA follows: TGTGCCAGCAGCCTTCATACAGGGAGCAAGACCCAGTACTTC. Its protein is CASSLHTGSKTQYF.

In this sample, this clonotype turned up a few times. The chain employs TRBV12-3 or TRBV12-4 and TRBJ2-3; 10 positions agree with TRBD2. V was clipped by 6 bases and J by 0 bases; unmatched bases: 6. There are 16 residues in the CDR3. The CDR3 DNA is TGTGCCAGCAGGTCTAGCGGGGGCCCCAGCACAGATACGCAGTATTTT. Protein sequence: CASRSSGGPSTDTQYF.

The chain recombines TRBV7-9 with TRBJ1-2; no definite D call. CDR1 and CDR2 (germline): SEHNR, FQNEAQ (reference sequence). V lost 5 bases and J 6 bases, leaving 16 bases between the germline ends. This CDR3 contains 14 residues. The CDR3 sequence: CASSRNPNLHGYTF. The DNA for the CDR3 is TGTGCCAGCAGCAGAAACCCGAATCTCCATGGCTACACCTTC.

The CDR3 loop is CASSQDEAGASTDTQYF. The CDR3 DNA sequence: TGTGCCAGCAGCCAAGATGAAGCGGGGGCTAGCACAGATACGCAGTATTTT. The chain joins TRBV14 to TRBJ2-3; 8 nucleotides match TRBD2. Germline CDR1 and CDR2: SGHDN and FVKESK. Trimming at V came to 0 bases and at J to 0 bases, leaving 5 bases not matched to a gene. The CDR3 spans 17 residues.

This clonotype was recorded a few times. The chain recombines TRBV28 with TRBJ2-1; the match to TRBD1 covers 8 bases. Germline values: CDR1 MDHEN, CDR2 SYDVKM. With 5 bases clipped from V and 7 bases from J, the junction kept 13 bases outside the gene matches. The CDR3 sequence is 16 residues long. The CDR3 DNA follows: TGTGCCAGCAGTCTCAGGGGGCGCTTCCCAAATAATGAGCAGTTCTTC. This sequence encodes CASSLRGRFPNNEQFF.

The chain recombines TRBV12-3 or TRBV12-4 with TRBJ2-3; 11 nucleotides line up with TRBD2. The CDR3 covers 16 residues. J gave up 7 bases and V 4 bases, and 10 bases lay outside the gene matches. In nucleotides, the CDR3 is TGTGCCAGCAGTTCCCAGAATAGCGGGGGGGCTAATACGCAGTATTTT. Translation: CASSSQNSGGANTQYF.

J is TRBJ1-2 and V is TRBV4-1; the D is unclear. Germline CDR1 MGHRA, CDR2 YSYEKL. Trimming cost V 0 bases and J 4 bases, with 12 bases left between them. This CDR3 has 15 residues. As DNA, the CDR3 is TGCGCCAGCAGCCAAGATCCCCAGGAGGTCTATGGCTACACCTTC. Residues: CASSQDPQEVYGYTF.

This clonotype was seen more than once but under ten times. CDR3 DNA sequence: TGCGCCAGCAGAGGGGACAGGAGCACAGATACGCAGTATTTT. As protein: CASRGDRSTDTQYF. The chain has TRBV10-1 and TRBJ2-3; TRBD1 agrees at 8 bases. Germline trimming cut 6 bases from V and 0 bases from J; bases unmatched to any gene: 2. Per the germline V gene, CDR1 is WNHNN and CDR2 is SYGVQD (reference sequence). The CDR3 totals 14 residues.

The sample holds a few counts of this clonotype. The V call is TRBV7-6, the J call TRBJ2-5; D is undetermined. The germline V gene has CDR1 SGHVS and CDR2 FNYEAQ. The CDR3 covers 15 residues. V lost 1 base, J lost 1 base, and 10 bases lay in between. The DNA of the CDR3 is TGTGCCAGCAGCTTAGTAAGTCGGCTCCAAGAGACCCAGTACTTC. The encoded protein is CASSLVSRLQETQYF.

This rearrangement joins TRBV7-8 to TRBJ2-7; the D gene could be TRBD1 or TRBD2 (5 bases each). Looked up from germline, CDR1 is SGHVS and CDR2 is FQNEAQ. CDR3 length equals 15 residues. Trimming pared 0 bases from V and 3 bases from J, leaving 12 bases between. For the CDR3, the DNA is TGTGCCAGCAGCTTAGCTTGGGACGGCTACTACGAGCAGTACGTC. Amino acid sequence: CASSLAWDGYYEQYV.

The genes are TRBV6-6 and TRBJ1-4; 7 positions match TRBD1. Per germline, CDR1 MNHNY and CDR2 SVGAGI (reference sequence). J lost 3 bases, V lost 6 bases, and 7 bases had no gene match. The CDR3 runs 15 residues. The CDR3 protein is CASSQGDGANEKLFF. The CDR3 bases are TGTGCCAGCAGCCAGGGGGACGGTGCTAATGAAAAACTGTTTTTT.